This T cell receptor beta chain was recorded in a study of radiation and T cells in renal cell carcinoma. General study results and limits: From baseline, blood top tumor clonotypes peaked at 2 weeks post-radiation.

Concerning this clone itself: What it binds is not known.

In germline, CDR1 is MNHEY, CDR2 SVGAGI. V shed 0 bases and J shed 1 base, with 7 bases lying between them. The CDR3 length is 15 residues. Libraries were prepared by immunoSEQ multiplex PCR; TCRdb keeps only in-frame clonotypes and omits some of them. The sample carries roughly 80,000 clones, around four fifths recorded once. Time point defined: blood 4 weeks post-SBRT, at nephrectomy. Treatment here: 15 Gy SBRT to primary tumor, nephrectomy 4 weeks later. Nephrectomy followed 15 Gy stereotactic body radiation by 4 weeks. After SBRT, blood was collected at 2 and 4 weeks, plus baseline. This clonotype originated in a woman in her sixties with renal cell carcinoma. V and J are TRBV6-5 and TRBJ1-3; D possibly corresponds to TRBD1 (6 bases). This material consisted of blood, taken from a patient whose treatment included radiotherapy and nephrectomy. The CDR3 here is CASSYSQGSGNTIYF. The CDR3 nucleotides are TGTGCCAGCAGTTACTCGCAGGGGTCTGGAAACACCATATATTTT.